These 26 T cell receptor beta chains originate from one sample sequenced in a study of blood T cells in healthy people across ages. The use of a sample-barcoded 5' primer and a J-beta primer mix characterized a second PCR of about 7 to 12 cycles. TCRdb recomputed calls from the 5' RACE reads with MiXCR, one row per CDR3 protein. The sample carries 600,000 to 650,000 distinct CDR3 sequences, 58% recorded once. Specimen: blood. These receptor sequences come from a man aged 55 to 70 in good health.

This clonotype was counted many times. The V and J genes are TRBV7-2 and TRBJ1-5; 7 bases align to TRBD1. Germline CDR1 SGHTA, CDR2 FQGNSA. CDR3 size: 15 residues. The trim removed 1 base at V and 5 bases at J, leaving 5 bases unmatched. In nucleotides, the CDR3 is TGTGCCAGCAGCTTAGTCCCAGGGGGAGATCAGCCCCAGCATTTT. Translation gives CASSLVPGGDQPQHF.

The rearrangement uses TRBV21-1 and TRBJ1-2; TRBD1 reflects the table's D call only, with no check against the DNA. TRBV21-1 is a pseudogene locus. CDR3 length: 13 residues. The CDR3 coding sequence is TGTGCCAGCAGGTTGACAGGGGGCGATGGCTACACCTTC. Its protein product is CASRLTGGDGYTF.

The chain is built from TRBV6-5 and TRBJ2-3; a weak D match, TRBD2 (6 bases). V was clipped by 6 bases and J by 6 bases, with 22 bases between them. Germline assignment: CDR1 MNHEY and CDR2 SVGAGI. The CDR3 contains 16 residues. In nucleotides, the CDR3 is TGTGCCAGCAGGGATTCCCGGGCGGGGCGGCGGGATACGCAGTATTTT. It yields the protein CASRDSRAGRRDTQYF.

A note on this clonotype: One end of the junction does not line up with germline, which may come from a read error. The J gene is TRBJ2-5, the V gene TRBV12-3 or TRBV12-4; weak D call: TRBD1 (6 bases). The CDR3 covers 14 residues. CDR3 in DNA: TGTGCCGGCAGTCTACAGGGTTTCCGCGAGACCCAGTACTTC. It translates to CAGSLQGFRETQYF.

The chain employs TRBV5-1 and TRBJ2-7; 7 positions match TRBD1. Germline-derived CDR1 and CDR2 are SGHRS and YFSETQ. This CDR3 is built from 14 residues. J lost 6 bases, V lost 4 bases, and 10 bases had no gene match. CDR3 sequence: CASSLTVGGGEQYF. CDR3 nucleotide sequence: TGCGCCAGCAGCCTAACAGTAGGGGGCGGCGAGCAGTACTTC.

This chain connects TRBV12-3 or TRBV12-4 to TRBJ2-5; D unresolved. V was trimmed by 1 base and J by 6 bases, leaving 12 bases between them. The CDR3 is 14 residues long. CDR3 nucleotides: TGTGCCAGCAGTTTAGTGGACGGTGCCCAGACCCAGTACTTC. Amino acid sequence: CASSLVDGAQTQYF.

In this sample, this clonotype turned up a few times. V and J are TRBV6-5 and TRBJ2-3; 11 bases align to TRBD2. Germline V gene lookup returns CDR1 MNHEY and CDR2 SVGAGI. J lost 4 bases, V lost 1 base, and 10 bases had no gene match. CDR3 length: 18 residues. CDR3 coding DNA: TGTGCCAGCAGTTACTACCTAGCGGGGGGACAAGCGGCAGATACGCAGTATTTT. Encoded protein: CASSYYLAGGQAADTQYF.

The chain carries TRBV4-2 and TRBJ2-3; D remains unclear. Between the trimmed V and J ends, which lost 1 base and 5 bases, there was a span of 7 bases. CDR3 length: 13 residues. CDR1 and CDR2 from the germline V gene are LGHNA and YNFKEQ. This chain's CDR3 is CASSQVLEDTQYF. The CDR3 DNA sequence: TGTGCCAGCAGCCAAGTTTTGGAAGATACGCAGTATTTT.

This chain connects TRBV4-2 to TRBJ1-4; TRBD1 might be the D (5 bases). This CDR3 spans 15 amino acids. Per the germline V gene, CDR1 is LGHNA and CDR2 is YNFKEQ. V was clipped by 3 bases and J by 6 bases, with 14 bases between them. CDR3 residues: CASSQVWQGDEKLFF. The DNA for the CDR3 is TGTGCCAGCAGCCAGGTTTGGCAGGGCGATGAAAAACTGTTTTTT.

The rearrangement links TRBV25-1 to TRBJ2-1; weak D call: TRBD2 (5 bases). V was trimmed by 5 bases and J by 9 bases, leaving 14 bases between them. Germline values: CDR1 MGHDK, CDR2 SYGVNS. The CDR3 is made up of 13 amino acids. CDR3 in amino acids: CASSRALAGEQFF. CDR3 DNA: TGTGCCAGCAGTCGGGCCCTGGCGGGTGAGCAGTTCTTC.

This chain links TRBV15 with TRBJ2-7, with D possibly matching TRBD1 (5 bases). The germline V gene encodes CDR1 LNHNV and CDR2 YYDKDF (reference sequence). The CDR3 spans 15 residues. The V and J ends lost 0 bases and 6 bases respectively, with 15 bases between them. In DNA, the CDR3 is TGTGCCACCAGCAGAGATAGGGGCTTACCCAGCGAGCAGTACTTC. Residues: CATSRDRGLPSEQYF.

This rearrangement joins TRBV5-1 to TRBJ2-2; 7 bases line up with TRBD1. Germline CDR1 and CDR2: SGHRS and YFSETQ. This CDR3 contains 16 residues. V shed 1 base and J 3 bases; nucleotides not matched to a gene: 6. CDR3 sequence (DNA): TGCGCCAGCAGCTTGAGAGTAACAGGGGACACCGGGGAGCTGTTTTTT. It is translated as CASSLRVTGDTGELFF. The whole variable domain, filled in from reference TRBV5-1 and TRBJ2-2, reads KAGVTQTPRYLIKTRGQQVTLSCSPISGHRSVSWYQQTPGQGLQFLFEYFSETQRNKGNFPGRFSGRQFSNSRSEMNVSTLELGDSALYLCASSLRVTGDTGELFFGEGSRLTVL.

The V call is TRBV3-1, the J call TRBJ2-7; 9 bases fit TRBD1. The germline gives CDR1 LGHDT, CDR2 YNNKEL (reference sequence). The CDR3 has 14 residues. V shed 4 bases and J 5 bases; nucleotides not matched to a gene: 6. The CDR3 DNA sequence: TGTGCCAGCAGCCGGCAGGGACAGGGAGACGAGCAGTACTTC. Its protein product is CASSRQGQGDEQYF.

A note on this clonotype: Relative to the germline gene, one junction end is altered; a read error may explain this. The chain links TRBV11-2 to TRBJ1-2; 8 bases map to TRBD1. Germline V gene sequence: CDR1 SGHAT, CDR2 FQNNGV. This CDR3 region has 15 residues. The CDR3 region has the DNA TGTGCCAGCAGCTCCAGACAGGGGAAGGACTATGGCTGCACCTTC. This gives the protein CASSSRQGKDYGCTF.

The chain links TRBV20-1 to TRBJ2-2, with 7 bases matching TRBD2. The CDR3 runs 14 residues. In germline, CDR1 is DFQATT, CDR2 SNEGSKA (reference sequence). Trimming took 6 bases from V and 2 from J; bases not matched to a gene: 6. The CDR3 coding sequence is TGCAGTGCCAGACCGGGGGGAAACACCGGGGAGCTGTTTTTT. Translation: CSARPGGNTGELFF.

The V and J genes are TRBV6-5 and TRBJ2-3; D is uncertain. The CDR3 totals 12 residues. CDR1 and CDR2 (germline): MNHEY, SVGAGI. With 5 bases removed from V and 8 bases from J, the gap between germline ends came to 11 bases. The CDR3 region has the DNA TGTGCCAGCAGTAAAACCGTTGGTACGCAGTATTTT. Residues: CASSKTVGTQYF.

This clonotype has only a few counts. The rearrangement uses TRBV27 and TRBJ2-7, with D uncertain. With 5 bases removed from V and 2 bases from J, the gap between germline ends came to 10 bases. The CDR3 is 13 amino acids. CDR1 and CDR2 (germline): MNHEY, SMNVEV (reference sequence). The CDR3 is CASSGRLAYEQYF. CDR3 bases: TGTGCCAGCAGTGGCCGCTTAGCCTACGAGCAGTACTTC.

The chain employs TRBV2 and TRBJ1-4, with D possibly being TRBD1 (6 bases). The CDR3 extends over 15 amino acids. Germline V gives CDR1 SNHLY, CDR2 FYNNEI. Trimming took off 3 bases at V and 8 bases at J, with 16 bases between the two ends. The CDR3 coding sequence is TGTGCCAGCAGTGAGGGGGGCAGGGGAGAAGAAAAACTGTTTTTT. Translating gives CASSEGGRGEEKLFF.

The gene calls are TRBV5-1 and TRBJ2-5, with 8 positions matching TRBD1. Germline trimming cut 5 bases from V and 5 bases from J; bases unmatched to any gene: 2. The CDR3 covers 12 residues. Germline V gives CDR1 SGHRS, CDR2 YFSETQ. The CDR3: CASRGDRETQYF. CDR3 DNA sequence: TGCGCCAGCAGAGGGGACAGGGAGACCCAGTACTTC.

The chain carries TRBV5-1 and TRBJ1-2; possibly TRBD1 for D (6 bases). This CDR3 has 14 amino acids. Germline lookup yields CDR1 SGHRS and CDR2 YFSETQ. Trimming removed 0 bases from V and 8 bases from J, with 14 bases in between. CDR3 sequence (DNA): TGCGCCAGCAGCTTGGTCCAGGGGCTGGAAGGCTACACCTTC. Amino acids: CASSLVQGLEGYTF.

The V call is TRBV11-3, the J call TRBJ2-5; 9 bases are a match to TRBD1. Germline-derived CDR1 and CDR2 are SGHNT and YENEEA. Trimming cost V 4 bases and J 4 bases; bases outside gene matches: 7. This CDR3 contains 15 residues. CDR3 sequence: CASSSRQGGLETQYF. CDR3 sequence (DNA): TGTGCCAGCAGCTCACGACAGGGGGGTTTAGAGACCCAGTACTTC.

The chain combines TRBV25-1 with TRBJ2-7; TRBD2 agrees at 8 bases. Germline loops: CDR1 MGHDK, CDR2 SYGVNS. The CDR3 runs 14 residues. The V segment lost 7 bases and the J segment 6 bases; nucleotides outside the gene matches: 11. CDR3 sequence: CASTSGGLFREQYF. Written as DNA, the CDR3 is TGTGCCAGCACATCGGGGGGGCTTTTTCGCGAGCAGTACTTC.

The chain recombines TRBV6-1 with TRBJ1-2, with no clear D. The CDR3 sequence is 12 residues long. Germline V gene sequence: CDR1 MNHNS, CDR2 SASEGT. With 1 base removed from V and 3 bases from J, the gap between germline ends came to 3 bases. CDR3 coding DNA: TGTGCCAGCAGTGAAGTGGACTATGGCTACACCTTC. It yields the protein CASSEVDYGYTF.

This clonotype was picked up a small number of times. The chain couples TRBV20-1 to TRBJ1-1, with 7 bases aligning to TRBD1. Germline CDR1 DFQATT, CDR2 SNEGSKA (reference sequence). This CDR3 is 14 amino acids long. J lost 4 bases, V lost 4 bases, and 9 bases had no gene match. The DNA for the CDR3 is TGCAGTGCTAAGGGACAGTTTGGTCCCACTGAAGCTTTCTTT. This gives the protein CSAKGQFGPTEAFF.

The chain has TRBV12-3 or TRBV12-4 and TRBJ1-5; 7 bases are a match to TRBD1. V shed 2 bases, J shed 6 bases, and the junction held 4 bases outside the gene matches. This CDR3 contains 14 residues. The CDR3 loop is CASSLKGAVQPQHF. Here the CDR3 DNA reads TGTGCCAGCAGTTTAAAGGGGGCGGTTCAGCCCCAGCATTTT.

In the case of this clonotype: A much bigger clone sits one base away, suggesting this may be a read error. The chain is built from TRBV2 and TRBJ2-5, with unresolved D. Trimming stripped 11 bases from V and 7 bases from J, with 14 bases between. CDR1 is SNHLY and CDR2 is FYNNEI in the germline V gene. The CDR3 has 11 residues. CDR3 nucleotide sequence: TGTGCCGGCCGGACCAGTGGGACCCAGTACTTC. It is translated as CAGRTSGTQYF.